This entry lists 13 T cell receptor beta chains sequenced from one sample in a study of blood T cell repertoires in COVID-19. Profiled with immunoSEQ multiplex PCR; TCRdb holds only in-frame clones, not every one. The sample records approximately 200,000 clones, around 80% being singletons. Sequenced material: peripheral blood. The source of these receptors is a woman at least 80 years old with COVID-19, enrolled during active disease.

V gene TRBV19 combines with J gene TRBJ1-3; D unresolved. Trimming took off 2 bases at V and 0 bases at J, with 8 bases between the two ends. This CDR3 is 15 amino acids long. Germline assignment: CDR1 LNHDA and CDR2 SQIVND (reference sequence). The CDR3 DNA sequence: TGTGCCAGTAGTATACAGGTGCGCTCTGGAAACACCATATATTTT. This encodes CASSIQVRSGNTIYF.

The chain carries TRBV28 and TRBJ1-2; no clear D. The CDR3 contains 14 residues. V was pared by 6 bases and J by 8 bases, with 19 bases between. Germline CDR1 and CDR2: MDHEN and SYDVKM. CDR3 sequence: CASSLLRGVGGYTF. The CDR3 DNA reads TGTGCCAGCAGCCTACTGAGAGGAGTAGGAGGCTACACCTTC.

The chain combines TRBV5-1 with TRBJ2-7, with 7 bases that match TRBD1. Trimming took 2 bases from V and 12 from J; bases not matched to a gene: 8. There are 12 residues in the CDR3. The germline gives CDR1 SGHRS, CDR2 YFSETQ. The CDR3 loop is CASSFADRDPYF. The CDR3 DNA sequence: TGCGCCAGCAGCTTTGCCGACAGGGACCCGTACTTC. Combining the CDR3 with reference TRBV5-1 and TRBJ2-7 gives the whole variable domain KAGVTQTPRYLIKTRGQQVTLSCSPISGHRSVSWYQQTPGQGLQFLFEYFSETQRNKGNFPGRFSGRQFSNSRSEMNVSTLELGDSALYLCASSFADRDPYFGPGTRLTVT.

The gene calls are TRBV20-1 and TRBJ1-2, with D possibly matching TRBD1 (6 bases). This CDR3 is built from 14 residues. The germline CDR1 and CDR2 sequences are DFQATT and SNEGSKA (reference sequence). Deletions cut 3 bases from V and 2 bases from J, with 13 bases between. CDR3 bases: TGCAGTGCTAGTTCGACAGGAAAGAACTATGGCTACACCTTC. It encodes CSASSTGKNYGYTF.

In this sample, this clone turned up many times. The J gene is TRBJ2-7, the V gene TRBV7-8; 11 bases line up with TRBD1. The germline V gene has CDR1 SGHVS and CDR2 FQNEAQ. V lost 7 bases and J lost 7; bases outside the gene matches: 9. CDR3 length: 14 residues. The CDR3 bases are TGTGCCAGCAACCCCGGACAGGGGGCGCGAGAGCAGTACTTC. Its protein is CASNPGQGAREQYF.

The gene calls are TRBV7-2 and TRBJ1-5; TRBD1 is a possible D gene (5 bases). V lost 6 bases and J lost 3, with 15 bases in between. The CDR3 is 15 residues long. Germline V lookup: CDR1 SGHTA, CDR2 FQGNSA. CDR3 loop: CASSYDSNYNQPQHF. The CDR3 DNA is TGTGCCAGCAGTTATGACAGCAACTACAATCAGCCCCAGCATTTT.

The chain combines TRBV2 with TRBJ1-5; no clear D. The CDR3 length is 13 residues. Germline CDR1 is SNHLY and CDR2 is FYNNEI. V lost 10 bases and J lost 7, with 17 bases in between. The CDR3: CATRSGSHQPQHF. In DNA form, the CDR3 reads TGTGCCACCCGGTCGGGGTCCCACCAGCCCCAGCATTTT.

This clone is a singleton in its sample. The chain couples TRBV11-2 to TRBJ2-1; tentative D call: TRBD2 (5 bases). Germline CDR1 reads SGHAT; CDR2 reads FQNNGV. Between the trimmed V and J ends, which lost 1 base and 11 bases, there was a span of 12 bases. This CDR3 comprises 13 residues. CDR3 residues: CASSLGERRKQFF. DNA of the CDR3: TGTGCCAGCAGCTTAGGGGAAAGGAGGAAGCAGTTCTTC.

The genes are TRBV24-1 and TRBJ1-1; 10 bases map to TRBD1. The CDR3 contains 15 residues. CDR1 KGHDR and CDR2 SFDVKD come from the germline V gene. Trimming cost V 6 bases and J 2 bases; bases outside gene matches: 5. Here the CDR3 reads CATSTGTGDNTEAFF. The CDR3 coding sequence is TGTGCCACCAGTACCGGGACAGGGGACAACACTGAAGCTTTCTTT.

V usage is TRBV5-6 and J usage is TRBJ2-1; D is unresolved. The CDR3 is 14 amino acids. The V end lost 4 bases, the J end lost 8 bases, and 16 bases lay between the germline ends. The germline V gene encodes CDR1 SGHDT and CDR2 YYEEEE. The DNA for the CDR3 is TGTGCCAGCAGCCCCCCCCCTGACGCGGATGAGCAGTTCTTC. This gives the protein CASSPPPDADEQFF. Looking up the rest from reference TRBV5-6 and TRBJ2-1 gives the full variable domain: DAGVTQSPTHLIKTRGQQVTLRCSPKSGHDTVSWYQQALGQGPQFIFQYYEEEERQRGNFPDRFSGHQFPNYSSELNVNALLLGDSALYLCASSPPPDADEQFFGPGTRLTVL.

This sequence joins TRBV6-5 and TRBJ1-2; a weak D match, TRBD1 (5 bases). Germline V gives CDR1 MNHEY, CDR2 SVGAGI. This CDR3 region has 15 residues. The V and J ends lost 7 bases and 5 bases respectively, with 20 bases between them. The CDR3 reads CASTRESGGTYGYTF. In DNA form, the CDR3 reads TGTGCCAGCACCCGAGAGTCCGGGGGGACTTATGGCTACACCTTC.

The chain has TRBV24-1 and TRBJ1-2; 9 bases are shared with TRBD1. The CDR3 is 15 amino acids. CDR1 and CDR2 (germline): KGHDR, SFDVKD. With V trimmed by 4 bases and J by 1 base, 3 bases remained unmatched. The CDR3 nucleotides read TGTGCCACCAGTGACCCGGGACAGGGTAACTATGGCTACACCTTC. Amino acid sequence: CATSDPGQGNYGYTF.

The gene calls are TRBV11-3 and TRBJ1-1; weak D call: TRBD1 (5 bases). The CDR3 is made up of 13 amino acids. Trimming pared 5 bases from V and 4 bases from J, leaving 11 bases between. Germline-derived CDR1 and CDR2 are SGHNT and YENEEA. This chain's CDR3 is CASSVQGSTEAFF. The CDR3 DNA is TGTGCCAGCAGCGTCCAGGGTTCCACTGAAGCTTTCTTT. Variable domain in full (rest from reference TRBV11-3 and TRBJ1-1): EAGVVQSPRYKIIEKKQPVAFWCNPISGHNTLYWYLQNLGQGPELLIRYENEEAVDDSQLPKDRFSAERLKGVDSTLKIQPAELGDSAVYLCASSVQGSTEAFFGQGTRLTVV.